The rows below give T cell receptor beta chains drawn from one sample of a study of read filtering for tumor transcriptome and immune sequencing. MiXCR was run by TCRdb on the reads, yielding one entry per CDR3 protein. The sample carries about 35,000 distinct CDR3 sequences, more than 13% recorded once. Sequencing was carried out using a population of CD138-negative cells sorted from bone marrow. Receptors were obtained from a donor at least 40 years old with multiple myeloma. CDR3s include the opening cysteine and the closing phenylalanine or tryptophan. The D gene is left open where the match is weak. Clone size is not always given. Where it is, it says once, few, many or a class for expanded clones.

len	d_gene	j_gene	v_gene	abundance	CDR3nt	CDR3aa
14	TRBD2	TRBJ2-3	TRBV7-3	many	TGTGCCAGCAGCTTTGGACTAGGCCCAGATACGCAGTATTTT	CASSFGLGPDTQYF
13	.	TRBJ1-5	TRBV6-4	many	TGTGCCAGCAGTGACGGGTACAATCAGCCCCAGCATTTT	CASSDGYNQPQHF
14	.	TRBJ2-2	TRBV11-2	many	TGTGCCAGCAGCCTGGCAGGGGCCCCCGGGGAGCTGTTTTTT	CASSLAGAPGELFF
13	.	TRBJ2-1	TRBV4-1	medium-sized	TGCGCCAGCAGCCAGGGGCCGGGCCCCCCTCGGTTCTTC	CASSQGPGPPRFF
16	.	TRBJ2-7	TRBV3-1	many	TGTGCCAGCAGCCAAGGTTCAAGCCGCAGCTCCTACGAGCAGTACTTC	CASSQGSSRSSYEQYF
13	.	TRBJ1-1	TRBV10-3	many	TGTGCCATCAGTGCTGGCATGAACACTGAAGCTTTCTTT	CAISAGMNTEAFF
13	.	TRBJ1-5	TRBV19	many	TGTGCCAGTAGTATCAACGCATCCCCGCCCCAGCATTTT	CASSINASPPQHF
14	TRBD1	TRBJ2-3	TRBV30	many	TGTGCCTGGAGTAGAACAGGGGGTACAGATACGCAGTATTTT	CAWSRTGGTDTQYF
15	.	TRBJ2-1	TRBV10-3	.	TGTGCCATCAGTGAGTCGAACGGAGGGCCTAGTGAGCAGTTCTTC	CAISESNGGPSEQFF
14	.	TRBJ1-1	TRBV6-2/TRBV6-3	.	TGTGCCAGCGCCCTCGTGGGCAGAGCCACTGAAGCTTTCTTT	CASALVGRATEAFF
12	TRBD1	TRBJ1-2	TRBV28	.	TGTGCCAGCACTAGGACAGGGGGAGGCTACACCTTC	CASTRTGGGYTF
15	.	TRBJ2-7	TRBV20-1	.	TGCAGTGCTAGAGACCCGGCGGAAGTCTCCTACGAGCAGTACTTC	CSARDPAEVSYEQYF
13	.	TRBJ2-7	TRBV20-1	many	TGCAGTGCTAGCACAGGGAGCTCCTACGAGCAGTACTTC	CSASTGSSYEQYF
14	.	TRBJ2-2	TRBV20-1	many	TGCAGTGCAAGAGGACAGACAAACACCGGGGAGCTGTTTTTT	CSARGQTNTGELFF
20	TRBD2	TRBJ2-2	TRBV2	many	TGTGCCAGCAGTGAATGGGGTGGACTAGCGGGAGAAAGGAACACCGGGGAGCTGTTTTTT	CASSEWGGLAGERNTGELFF
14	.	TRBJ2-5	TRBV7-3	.	TGTGCCAGCAGCCCTACAGGGACGACTTGGACCCAGTACTTC	CASSPTGTTWTQYF
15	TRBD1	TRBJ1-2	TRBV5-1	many	TGCGCCAGCAGCTTGGAGATAACAAGGGGGCACGGCTACACCTTC	CASSLEITRGHGYTF
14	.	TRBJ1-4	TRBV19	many	TGTGCCAGTAGTGATCCGGGCGCTAATGAAAAACTGTTTTTT	CASSDPGANEKLFF
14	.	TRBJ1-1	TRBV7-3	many	TGTGCCAGCAGCCCCGGGGCAGCCCGGGCTGAAGCTTTCTTT	CASSPGAARAEAFF
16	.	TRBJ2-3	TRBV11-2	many	TGTGCCAGCAGCTCTATGGGGGGGCGCGGCACAGATACGCAGTATTTT	CASSSMGGRGTDTQYF
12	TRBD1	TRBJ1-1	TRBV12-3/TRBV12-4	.	TGTGCCAGCAGCCCAGGGGGAACTGAAGCTTTCTTT	CASSPGGTEAFF
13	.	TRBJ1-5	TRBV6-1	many	TGTGCCAGCAGTACGGGGCTGAATTTGCCCCAGCATTTT	CASSTGLNLPQHF
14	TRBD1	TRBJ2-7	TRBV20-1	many	TGCAGTGCTAGAGAAACAGGGGGGACCTACGAGCAGTACTTC	CSARETGGTYEQYF
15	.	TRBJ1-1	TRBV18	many	TGTGCCAGCTCACCATTAGGGGTGCCGAACACTGAAGCTTTCTTT	CASSPLGVPNTEAFF
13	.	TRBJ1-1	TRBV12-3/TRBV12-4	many	TGTGCCAGCAGTTTGAAGGTGCACACTGAAGCTTTCTTT	CASSLKVHTEAFF